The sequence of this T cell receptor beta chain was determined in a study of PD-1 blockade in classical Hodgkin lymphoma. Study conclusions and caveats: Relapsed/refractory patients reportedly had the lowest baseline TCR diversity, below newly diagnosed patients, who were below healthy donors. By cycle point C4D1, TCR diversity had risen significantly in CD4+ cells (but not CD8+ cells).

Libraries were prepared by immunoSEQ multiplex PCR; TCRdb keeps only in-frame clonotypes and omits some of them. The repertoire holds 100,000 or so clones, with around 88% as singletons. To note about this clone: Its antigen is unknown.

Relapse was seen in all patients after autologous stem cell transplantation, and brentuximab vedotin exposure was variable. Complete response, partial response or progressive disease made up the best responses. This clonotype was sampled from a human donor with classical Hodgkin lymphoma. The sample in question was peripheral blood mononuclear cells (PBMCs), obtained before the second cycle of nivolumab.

CDR3 nucleotide sequence: TGCGCCAGCGAGGACAGCGCGAACACCGGGGAGCTGTTTTTT. It specifies CASEDSANTGELFF. The chain has TRBV10-1 and TRBJ2-2, with a weak D call TRBD1 (6 bases). The CDR3 has 14 residues. V was shortened by 8 bases and J by 0 bases, with 10 bases between the two germline ends. Germline values: CDR1 WNHNN, CDR2 SYGVQD (reference sequence).